This T cell receptor beta chain was obtained from a study of early T cells in non-severe SARS-CoV-2 infection. Study context: Bulk RNA isolated from unsorted whole blood underwent sequencing; chains were not paired.

The TCR library protocol was used to attach unique molecular identifiers. These identifiers were attached to individual cDNA molecules. TCRdb re-derived calls from the 5' RACE reads in MiXCR, one entry per CDR3 protein. The repertoire holds about 52,000 distinct CDR3 sequences, with 8.2% as singletons. CDR3 length equals 17 residues. Trimming cost V 0 bases and J 0 bases, with 12 bases left between them. The V gene's germline CDR1 is MGHRA and CDR2 YSYEKL. Overall study findings and caveats: Anti-spike CD8 specificities were favored by VDJdb matching, whose results missed private and CD4 specificities.

This clonotype has a handful of counts. Its antigen remains unidentified. This clonotype was sampled from an adult who was a healthcare worker with PCR-confirmed SARS-CoV-2 infection or an uninfected control (not recorded which). V and J are TRBV4-1 and TRBJ2-1, with D possibly being TRBD2 (6 bases). The sequencing input was whole blood. The CDR3 region has the DNA TGCGCCAGCAGCCAAGACTCAGGAGGGACCTCCTACAATGAGCAGTTCTTC. Translating gives CASSQDSGGTSYNEQFF.